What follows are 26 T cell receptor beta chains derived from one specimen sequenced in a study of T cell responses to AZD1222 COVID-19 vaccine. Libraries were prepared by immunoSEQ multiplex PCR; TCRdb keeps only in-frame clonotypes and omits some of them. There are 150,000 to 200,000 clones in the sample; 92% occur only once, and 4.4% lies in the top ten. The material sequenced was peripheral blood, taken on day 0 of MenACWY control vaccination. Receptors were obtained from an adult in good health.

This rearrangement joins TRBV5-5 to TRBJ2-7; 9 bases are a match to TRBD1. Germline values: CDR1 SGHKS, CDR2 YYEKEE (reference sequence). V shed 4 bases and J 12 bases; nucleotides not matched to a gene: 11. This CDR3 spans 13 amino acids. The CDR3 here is CASSERTGVKAYF. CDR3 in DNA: TGTGCCAGCAGCGAACGGACAGGGGTAAAAGCGTACTTC.

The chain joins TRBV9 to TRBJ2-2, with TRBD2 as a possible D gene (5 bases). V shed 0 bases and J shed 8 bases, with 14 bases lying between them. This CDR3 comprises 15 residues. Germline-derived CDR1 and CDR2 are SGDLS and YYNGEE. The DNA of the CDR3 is TGTGCCAGCAGCGTAGAGGGAGCAGTTCCGGGGGAGCTGTTTTTT. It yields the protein CASSVEGAVPGELFF.

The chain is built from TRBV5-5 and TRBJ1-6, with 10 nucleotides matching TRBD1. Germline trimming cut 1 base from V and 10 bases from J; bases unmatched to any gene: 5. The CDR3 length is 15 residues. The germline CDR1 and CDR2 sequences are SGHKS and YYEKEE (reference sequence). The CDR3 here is CASSLYDRGPSPLHF. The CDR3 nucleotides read TGTGCCAGCAGCTTGTATGACAGGGGGCCCTCACCCCTCCACTTT.

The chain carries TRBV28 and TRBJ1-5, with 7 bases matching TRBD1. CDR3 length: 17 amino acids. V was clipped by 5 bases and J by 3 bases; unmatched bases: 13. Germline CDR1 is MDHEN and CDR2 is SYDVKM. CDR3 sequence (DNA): TGTGCCAGCAGTCCCCTACAGGGGCGGGTTATCAATCAGCCCCAGCATTTT. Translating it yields CASSPLQGRVINQPQHF.

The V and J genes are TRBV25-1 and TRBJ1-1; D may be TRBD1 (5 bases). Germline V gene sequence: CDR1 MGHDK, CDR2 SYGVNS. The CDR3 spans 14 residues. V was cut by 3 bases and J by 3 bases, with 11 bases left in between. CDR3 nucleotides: TGTGCCAGCAGTGAGCCGACAGCCCACACTGAAGCTTTCTTT. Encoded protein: CASSEPTAHTEAFF.

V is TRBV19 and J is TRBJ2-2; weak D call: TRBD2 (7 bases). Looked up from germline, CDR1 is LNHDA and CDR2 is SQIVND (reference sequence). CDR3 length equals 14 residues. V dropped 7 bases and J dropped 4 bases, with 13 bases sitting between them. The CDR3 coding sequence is TGTGCCAGTACCCAGGGGAGGGGCACCGGGGAGCTGTTTTTT. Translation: CASTQGRGTGELFF.

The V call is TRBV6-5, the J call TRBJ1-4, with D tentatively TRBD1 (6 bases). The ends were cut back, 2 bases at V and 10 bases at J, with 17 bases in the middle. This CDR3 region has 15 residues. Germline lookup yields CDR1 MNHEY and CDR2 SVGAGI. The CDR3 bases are TGTGCCAGCAGTTACGACAGGCCCCTTTCGGGAAAACTGTTTTTT. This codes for CASSYDRPLSGKLFF.

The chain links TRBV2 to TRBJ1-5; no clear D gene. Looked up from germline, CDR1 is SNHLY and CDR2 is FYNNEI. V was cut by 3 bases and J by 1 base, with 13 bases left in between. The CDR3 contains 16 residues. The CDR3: CASSEVPGLSNQPQHF. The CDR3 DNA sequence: TGTGCCAGCAGTGAGGTACCGGGATTAAGCAATCAGCCCCAGCATTTT. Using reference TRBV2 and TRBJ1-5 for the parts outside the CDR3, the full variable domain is EPEVTQTPSHQVTQMGQEVILRCVPISNHLYFYWYRQILGQKVEFLVSFYNNEISEKSEIFDDQFSVERPDGSNFTLKIRSTKLEDSAMYFCASSEVPGLSNQPQHFGDGTRLSIL.

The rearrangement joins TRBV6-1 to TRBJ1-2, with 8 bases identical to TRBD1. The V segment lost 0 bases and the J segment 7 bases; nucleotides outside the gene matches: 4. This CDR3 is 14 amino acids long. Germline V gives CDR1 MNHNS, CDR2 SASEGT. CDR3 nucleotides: TGTGCCAGCAGTGAAGCGTGGGACAGGCCTGGCTACACCTTC. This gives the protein CASSEAWDRPGYTF.

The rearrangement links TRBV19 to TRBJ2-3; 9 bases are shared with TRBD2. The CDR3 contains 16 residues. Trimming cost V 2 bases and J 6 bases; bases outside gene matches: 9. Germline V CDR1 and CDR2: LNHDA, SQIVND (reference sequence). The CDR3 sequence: CASSILLAGRVDTQYF. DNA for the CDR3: TGTGCCAGTAGTATATTGCTAGCGGGAAGGGTCGATACGCAGTATTTT.

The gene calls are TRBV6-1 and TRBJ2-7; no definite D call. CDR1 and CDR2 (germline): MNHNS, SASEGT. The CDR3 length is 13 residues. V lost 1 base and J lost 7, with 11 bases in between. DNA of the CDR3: TGTGCCAGCAGTGAAGGTGGCCGCGTGGAGCAGTACTTC. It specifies CASSEGGRVEQYF.

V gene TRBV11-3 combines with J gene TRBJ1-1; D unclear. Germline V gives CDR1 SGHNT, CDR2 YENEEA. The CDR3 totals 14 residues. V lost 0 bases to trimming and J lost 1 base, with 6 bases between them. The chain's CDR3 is CASSLEGWNTEAFF. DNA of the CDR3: TGTGCCAGCAGCTTAGAGGGGTGGAACACTGAAGCTTTCTTT. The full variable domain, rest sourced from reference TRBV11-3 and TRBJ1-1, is EAGVVQSPRYKIIEKKQPVAFWCNPISGHNTLYWYLQNLGQGPELLIRYENEEAVDDSQLPKDRFSAERLKGVDSTLKIQPAELGDSAVYLCASSLEGWNTEAFFGQGTRLTVV.

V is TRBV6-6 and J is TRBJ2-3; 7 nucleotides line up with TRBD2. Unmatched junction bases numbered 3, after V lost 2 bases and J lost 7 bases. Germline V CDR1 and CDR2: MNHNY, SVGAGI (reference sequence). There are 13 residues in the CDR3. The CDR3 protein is CASSYAGVNTQYF. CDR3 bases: TGTGCCAGCAGTTACGCGGGGGTTAATACGCAGTATTTT.

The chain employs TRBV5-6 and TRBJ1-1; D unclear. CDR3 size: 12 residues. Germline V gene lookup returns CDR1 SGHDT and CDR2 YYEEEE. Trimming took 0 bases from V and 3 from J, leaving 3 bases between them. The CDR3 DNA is TGTGCCAGCAGCTTGGGATACACTGAAGCTTTCTTT. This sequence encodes CASSLGYTEAFF.

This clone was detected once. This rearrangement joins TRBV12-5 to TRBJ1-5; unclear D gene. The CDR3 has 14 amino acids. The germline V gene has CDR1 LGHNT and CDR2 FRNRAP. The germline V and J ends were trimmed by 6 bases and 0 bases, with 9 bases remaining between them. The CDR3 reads CASGPTPSNQPQHF. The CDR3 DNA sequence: TGTGCTAGTGGACCGACACCTAGCAATCAGCCCCAGCATTTT. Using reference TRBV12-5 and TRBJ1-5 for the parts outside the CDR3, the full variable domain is DARVTQTPRHKVTEMGQEVTMRCQPILGHNTVFWYRQTMMQGLELLAYFRNRAPLDDSGMPKDRFSAEMPDATLATLKIQPSEPRDSAVYFCASGPTPSNQPQHFGDGTRLSIL.

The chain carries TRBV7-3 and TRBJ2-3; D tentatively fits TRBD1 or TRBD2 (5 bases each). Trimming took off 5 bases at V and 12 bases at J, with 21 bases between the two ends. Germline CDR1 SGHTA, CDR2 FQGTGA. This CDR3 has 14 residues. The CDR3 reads CASSTDPTGTLQYF. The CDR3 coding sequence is TGTGCCAGCAGCACCGACCCCACCGGGACCCTCCAGTATTTT.

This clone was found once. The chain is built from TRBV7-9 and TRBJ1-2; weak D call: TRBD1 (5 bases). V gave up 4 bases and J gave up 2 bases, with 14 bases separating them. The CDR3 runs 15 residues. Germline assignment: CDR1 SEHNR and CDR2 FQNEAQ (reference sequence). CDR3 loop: CASSSSLRGNYGYTF. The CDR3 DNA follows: TGTGCCAGCAGCTCATCGCTTAGGGGAAACTATGGCTACACCTTC.

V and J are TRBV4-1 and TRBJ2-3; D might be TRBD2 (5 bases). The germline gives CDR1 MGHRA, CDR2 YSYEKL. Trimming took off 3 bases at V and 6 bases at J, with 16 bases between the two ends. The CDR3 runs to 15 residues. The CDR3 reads CASSQDWPRVDTQYF. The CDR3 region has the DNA TGCGCCAGCAGCCAGGACTGGCCCCGAGTGGATACGCAGTATTTT.

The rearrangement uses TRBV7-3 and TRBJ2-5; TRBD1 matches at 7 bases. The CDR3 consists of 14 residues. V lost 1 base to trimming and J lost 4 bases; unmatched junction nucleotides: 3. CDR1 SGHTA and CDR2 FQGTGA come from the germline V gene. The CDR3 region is CASSLNHRGETQYF. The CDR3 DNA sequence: TGTGCCAGCAGCTTAAATCACAGGGGAGAGACCCAGTACTTC.

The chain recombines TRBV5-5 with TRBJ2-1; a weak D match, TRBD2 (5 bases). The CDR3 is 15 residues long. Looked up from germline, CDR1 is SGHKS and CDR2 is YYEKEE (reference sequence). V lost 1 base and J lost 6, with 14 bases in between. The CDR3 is CASSLFQPRANEQFF. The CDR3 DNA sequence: TGTGCCAGCAGCTTGTTCCAGCCGCGGGCCAATGAGCAGTTCTTC.

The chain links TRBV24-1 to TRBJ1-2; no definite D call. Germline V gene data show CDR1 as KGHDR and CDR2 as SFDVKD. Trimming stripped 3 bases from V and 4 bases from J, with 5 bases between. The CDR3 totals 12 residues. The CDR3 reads CATSDQAYGYTF. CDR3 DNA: TGTGCCACCAGTGATCAGGCCTATGGCTACACCTTC.

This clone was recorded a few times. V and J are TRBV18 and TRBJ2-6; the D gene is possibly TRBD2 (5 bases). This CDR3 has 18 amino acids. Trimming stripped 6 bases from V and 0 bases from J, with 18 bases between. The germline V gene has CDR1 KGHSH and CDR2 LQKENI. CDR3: CASSLAWGALSGANVLTF. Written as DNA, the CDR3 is TGTGCCAGCTCGCTTGCATGGGGAGCCCTCTCTGGGGCCAACGTCCTGACTTTC.

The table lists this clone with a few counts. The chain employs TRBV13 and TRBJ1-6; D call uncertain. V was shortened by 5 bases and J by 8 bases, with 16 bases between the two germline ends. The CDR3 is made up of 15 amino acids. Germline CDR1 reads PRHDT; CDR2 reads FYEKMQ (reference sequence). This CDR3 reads CASSPLQEGHSPLHF. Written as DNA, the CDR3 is TGTGCCAGCAGCCCCCTCCAGGAGGGTCATTCACCCCTCCACTTT.

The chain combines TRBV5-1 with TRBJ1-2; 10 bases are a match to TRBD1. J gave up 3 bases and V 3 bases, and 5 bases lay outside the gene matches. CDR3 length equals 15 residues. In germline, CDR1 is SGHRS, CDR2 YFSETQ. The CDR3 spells CASSWDRGLDYGYTF. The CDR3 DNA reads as TGCGCCAGCAGCTGGGACAGGGGCCTAGACTATGGCTACACCTTC. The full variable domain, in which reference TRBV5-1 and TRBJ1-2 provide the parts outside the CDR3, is KAGVTQTPRYLIKTRGQQVTLSCSPISGHRSVSWYQQTPGQGLQFLFEYFSETQRNKGNFPGRFSGRQFSNSRSEMNVSTLELGDSALYLCASSWDRGLDYGYTFGSGTRLTVV.

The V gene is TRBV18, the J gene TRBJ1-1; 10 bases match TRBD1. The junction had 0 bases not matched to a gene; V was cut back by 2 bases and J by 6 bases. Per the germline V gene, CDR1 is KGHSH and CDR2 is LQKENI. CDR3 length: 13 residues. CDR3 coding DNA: TGTGCCAGCTCACCAGGACAGGGGGCTGAAGCTTTCTTT. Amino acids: CASSPGQGAEAFF.

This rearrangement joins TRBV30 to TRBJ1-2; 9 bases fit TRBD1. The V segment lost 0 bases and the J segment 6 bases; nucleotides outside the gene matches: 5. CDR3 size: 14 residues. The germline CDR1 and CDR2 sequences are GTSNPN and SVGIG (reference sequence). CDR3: CAWSVGQGWNGYTF. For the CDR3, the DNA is TGTGCCTGGAGTGTGGGACAGGGATGGAATGGCTACACCTTC.